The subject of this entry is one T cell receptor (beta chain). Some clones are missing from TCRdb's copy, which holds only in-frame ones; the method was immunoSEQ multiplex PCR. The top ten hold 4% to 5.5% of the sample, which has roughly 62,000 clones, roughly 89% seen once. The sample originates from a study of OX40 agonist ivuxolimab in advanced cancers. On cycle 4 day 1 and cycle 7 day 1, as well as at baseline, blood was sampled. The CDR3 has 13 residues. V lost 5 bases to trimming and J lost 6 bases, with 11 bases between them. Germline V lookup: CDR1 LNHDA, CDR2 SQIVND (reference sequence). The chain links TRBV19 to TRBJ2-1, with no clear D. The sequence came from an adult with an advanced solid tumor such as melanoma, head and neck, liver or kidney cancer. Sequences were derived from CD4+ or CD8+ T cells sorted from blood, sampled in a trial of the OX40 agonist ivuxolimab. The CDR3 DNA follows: TGTGCCAGTAGTGCTCTAGATTTCAATGAGCAGTTCTTC. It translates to CASSALDFNEQFF.